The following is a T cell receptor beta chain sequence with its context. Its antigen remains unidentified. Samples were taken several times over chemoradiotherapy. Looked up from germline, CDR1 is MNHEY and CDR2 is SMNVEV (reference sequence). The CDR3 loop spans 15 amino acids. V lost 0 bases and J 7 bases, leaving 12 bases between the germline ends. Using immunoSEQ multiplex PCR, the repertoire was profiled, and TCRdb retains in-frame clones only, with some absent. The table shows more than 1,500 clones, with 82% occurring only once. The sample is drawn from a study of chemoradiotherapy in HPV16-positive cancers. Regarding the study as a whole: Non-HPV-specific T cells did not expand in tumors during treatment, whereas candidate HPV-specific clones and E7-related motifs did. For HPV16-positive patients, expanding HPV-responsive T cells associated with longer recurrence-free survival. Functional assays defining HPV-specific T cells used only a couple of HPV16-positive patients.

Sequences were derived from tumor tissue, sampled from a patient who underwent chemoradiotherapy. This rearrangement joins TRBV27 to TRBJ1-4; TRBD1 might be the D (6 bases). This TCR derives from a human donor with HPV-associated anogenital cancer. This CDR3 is CASSLSGTYGEKLFF. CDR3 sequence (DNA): TGTGCCAGCAGTTTATCAGGGACATATGGTGAAAAACTGTTTTTT.